This TCR beta chain was sequenced in a study of shared clonotypes between healthy human individuals. Study observations and caveats: Sampling covered nothing but blood. Tissue TCR repertoires likely differ from those found in blood. Depth of sequencing was expected to influence donor clonotype sharing.

The CDR3 is made up of 13 amino acids. The germline V gene has CDR1 KGHSH and CDR2 LQKENI. The ends were cut back, 2 bases at V and 4 bases at J, with 8 bases in the middle. Only in-frame clones appear in the TCRdb table, and some are missing; sequencing was by immunoSEQ multiplex PCR. Of millions of clones in the sample, 85% to 95% were seen once. On this clone itself: Its specificity is unknown. This sample includes further DNA sequences coding for the same CDR3.

This receptor was taken from a man aged 18 to 29 in good health. The chain carries TRBV18 and TRBJ1-2, with a possible D match to TRBD1 (5 bases). Sequencing was carried out using naive CD4+ T cells sorted from blood. Regarding subset: CD45RA+ positively selected. CDR3 in DNA: TGTGCCAGCTCACCAGACAGAGTCTATGGCTACACCTTC. Protein product: CASSPDRVYGYTF.